The 29 T cell receptor beta chains below all came from one sample that was sequenced in a study of cytomegalovirus exposure and HLA in healthy donors. The protocol was immunoSEQ multiplex PCR, while the TCRdb copy is restricted to in-frame clones and leaves out a portion. The repertoire consists of 150,000 to 200,000 clones, with approximately 86% occurring once and the leading ten covering about 2.2%. The material sequenced was PBMCs. These receptors were collected from a woman under 30 in good health and CMV-seronegative.

The chain is built from TRBV30 and TRBJ1-5; D is uncertain. This CDR3 region has 15 residues. Trimming pared 4 bases from V and 0 bases from J, leaving 13 bases between. The germline V gene encodes CDR1 GTSNPN and CDR2 SVGIG (reference sequence). DNA for the CDR3: TGTGCCTGGAATCGAGGGATTGATAGCAATCAGCCCCAGCATTTT. Amino acid sequence: CAWNRGIDSNQPQHF.

CDR3 amino acids: CASKSRTPQHF. Written as DNA, the CDR3 is TGTGCCAGCAAATCTCGTACACCCCAGCATTTT. The V gene is TRBV7-9, the J gene TRBJ1-5; D is uncertain. Trimming stripped 7 bases from V and 10 bases from J, with 11 bases between. Germline V lookup: CDR1 SEHNR, CDR2 FQNEAQ (reference sequence). CDR3 length: 11 amino acids.

The CDR3 sequence: CASSPSQGTSYNSPLHF. DNA for the CDR3: TGTGCCAGCTCACCATCACAGGGGACCTCCTATAATTCACCCCTCCACTTT. The V and J genes are TRBV18 and TRBJ1-6, with TRBD1 matching over 7 bases. The trim removed 2 bases at V and 0 bases at J, leaving 4 bases unmatched. Germline V gene lookup returns CDR1 KGHSH and CDR2 LQKENI. The CDR3 length is 17 residues.

CDR3 sequence: CASSLSREMRGYTF. The CDR3 nucleotides are TGTGCCAGCAGTTTATCACGGGAAATGCGGGGCTACACCTTC. The V and J genes are TRBV27 and TRBJ1-2; D not certain. The CDR3 is made up of 14 amino acids. V was cut by 0 bases and J by 8 bases, with 13 bases left in between. Germline V gives CDR1 MNHEY, CDR2 SMNVEV (reference sequence).

The V and J genes are TRBV5-4 and TRBJ2-1, with 9 bases lining up with TRBD2. There are 17 residues in the CDR3. J gave up 7 bases and V 2 bases, and 13 bases lay outside the gene matches. In germline, CDR1 is SGHNT, CDR2 YYREEE (reference sequence). CDR3 coding DNA: TGTGCCAGCAGCTTACATCTAGCGGGGACTATTAGGAATGAGCAGTTCTTC. Protein sequence: CASSLHLAGTIRNEQFF.

Comments on this clone: Other DNA sequences from this sample encode an identical CDR3 as well. V usage is TRBV29-1 and J usage is TRBJ1-5; D remains unclear. The germline V gene has CDR1 SQVTM and CDR2 ANQGSEA. V was pared by 6 bases and J by 5 bases, with 5 bases between. The CDR3 is 10 residues long. The chain's CDR3 is CSVGDQPQHF. Here the CDR3 DNA reads TGCAGCGTAGGAGATCAGCCCCAGCATTTT.

The CDR3 nucleotides read TGTGCCAGCAGTCAGGGGAAGGGGTACAATGAGCAGTTCTTC. Translation: CASSQGKGYNEQFF. This chain links TRBV6-1 with TRBJ2-1; perhaps TRBD1 as D (6 bases). Trimming removed 5 bases from V and 4 bases from J, with 12 bases in between. This CDR3 has 14 amino acids. Germline V CDR1 and CDR2: MNHNS, SASEGT.

This chain connects TRBV27 to TRBJ1-5; D ambiguous. The CDR3 runs to 15 residues. V lost 7 bases to trimming and J lost 1 base, with 14 bases between them. CDR1 is MNHEY, CDR2 SMNVEV, per germline (reference sequence). CDR3 bases: TGTGCCAGCAAGCCGGCGGGAGGGAGCAATCAGCCCCAGCATTTT. This sequence encodes CASKPAGGSNQPQHF.

The chain uses TRBV5-6 and TRBJ1-2, with 7 nucleotides matching TRBD1. The V gene end was trimmed by 5 bases and the J gene end by 4 bases; junction bases not matched to a gene: 8. Germline CDR1 and CDR2: SGHDT and YYEEEE. CDR3 length: 14 residues. The CDR3 protein is CASSPGQSTYGYTF. The DNA for the CDR3 is TGTGCCAGCAGTCCGGGACAGTCGACCTATGGCTACACCTTC.

This clone was seen only once. J is TRBJ1-2 and V is TRBV12-5; a possible D gene is TRBD1 (6 bases). CDR3 length: 18 residues. Between the trimmed V and J ends, which lost 7 bases and 6 bases, there was a span of 30 bases. Germline lookup yields CDR1 LGHNT and CDR2 FRNRAP. CDR3 sequence: CASVASTGLSFWEHGYTF. The DNA of the CDR3 is TGTGCTAGTGTCGCCTCTACAGGGTTGAGTTTTTGGGAGCATGGCTACACCTTC. The full variable domain, rest sourced from reference TRBV12-5 and TRBJ1-2, is DARVTQTPRHKVTEMGQEVTMRCQPILGHNTVFWYRQTMMQGLELLAYFRNRAPLDDSGMPKDRFSAEMPDATLATLKIQPSEPRDSAVYFCASVASTGLSFWEHGYTFGSGTRLTVV.

This chain connects TRBV27 to TRBJ2-5; the D is unclear. The CDR3 totals 12 residues. Trimming left V 8 bases short and J 3 bases short, with 10 bases between. Germline assignment: CDR1 MNHEY and CDR2 SMNVEV (reference sequence). The CDR3 is CASGFRKETQYF. The CDR3 bases are TGTGCCAGCGGGTTCAGGAAAGAGACCCAGTACTTC.

The rearrangement joins TRBV7-8 to TRBJ1-4; 7 positions match TRBD1. The ends lost 5 bases at V and 8 bases at J; junction bases unmatched: 14. The germline V gene has CDR1 SGHVS and CDR2 FQNEAQ. The CDR3 consists of 16 residues. CDR3 residues: CASSVSNRGPTEKLFF. In DNA form, the CDR3 reads TGTGCCAGCAGCGTATCCAACAGGGGACCGACGGAAAAACTGTTTTTT.

The chain joins TRBV4-1 to TRBJ2-3; 9 positions match TRBD1. V lost 3 bases, J lost 3 bases, and 10 bases stayed unmatched. In germline, CDR1 is MGHRA, CDR2 YSYEKL. The CDR3 is 17 residues long. As DNA, the CDR3 is TGCGCCAGCAGCCATCCGAAGAACAGGGGGCTGACAGATACGCAGTATTTT. Translation gives CASSHPKNRGLTDTQYF.

The chain is built from TRBV5-1 and TRBJ2-7; TRBD2 agrees at 11 bases. This CDR3 has 16 residues. V lost 3 bases to trimming and J lost 0 bases; unmatched junction nucleotides: 5. In germline, CDR1 is SGHRS, CDR2 YFSETQ. CDR3: CASSSGTSGLSYEQYF. In nucleotides, the CDR3 is TGCGCCAGCAGCTCGGGGACTAGCGGTCTCTCCTACGAGCAGTACTTC.

The rearrangement joins TRBV6-1 to TRBJ1-2, with D perhaps TRBD1 (5 bases). CDR3 length equals 16 residues. V was trimmed by 4 bases and J by 2 bases, leaving 17 bases between them. Germline-derived CDR1 and CDR2 are MNHNS and SASEGT. The CDR3 region has the DNA TGTGCCAGCAGTGTAAATTGGCAGGGCGTAAACTATGGCTACACCTTC. Translation gives CASSVNWQGVNYGYTF.

The V call is TRBV4-3, the J call TRBJ2-7; tentative D call: TRBD1 (5 bases). Germline CDR1 and CDR2: LGHNA and YSLEER. The CDR3 is made up of 14 amino acids. Trimming shortened V by 1 base and J by 3 bases, and 10 bases separated the two germline ends. The CDR3 DNA sequence: TGCGCCAGCAGCCAAGCGACAGTCTTCTACGAGCAGTACTTC. The encoded protein is CASSQATVFYEQYF.

The chain has TRBV7-8 and TRBJ2-1; D is unresolved. Trimming took off 3 bases at V and 7 bases at J, with 16 bases between the two ends. There are 15 residues in the CDR3. Germline-derived CDR1 and CDR2 are SGHVS and FQNEAQ. CDR3 residues: CASSFIPDKANEQFF. CDR3 sequence (DNA): TGTGCCAGCAGCTTTATCCCCGATAAAGCGAATGAGCAGTTCTTC.

The chain uses TRBV30 and TRBJ1-3, with a weak D call TRBD1 (5 bases). The CDR3 totals 12 residues. CDR1 GTSNPN and CDR2 SVGIG come from the germline V gene (reference sequence). The V gene lost 0 bases and the J gene lost 10 bases, with 10 bases spanning the gap. The CDR3 DNA reads TGTGCCTGGAGTGTAACGGGGGGTACCATATATTTT. Translating it yields CAWSVTGGTIYF. Supplemented by reference TRBV30 and TRBJ1-3, the full variable domain reads SQTIHQWPATLVQPVGSPLSLECTVEGTSNPNLYWYRQAAGRGLQLLFYSVGIGQISSEVPQNLSASRPQDRQFILSSKKLLLSDSGFYLCAWSVTGGTIYFGEGSWLTVV.

V and J are TRBV19 and TRBJ1-1; no reliable D call. V was clipped by 3 bases and J by 4 bases, with 9 bases between them. This CDR3 has 13 residues. Germline V gene lookup returns CDR1 LNHDA and CDR2 SQIVND (reference sequence). The CDR3 nucleotides read TGTGCCAGTAGTATGCGGGCAGTCACTGAAGCTTTCTTT. Translation: CASSMRAVTEAFF.

This chain uses TRBV2 with TRBJ1-2; possibly TRBD1 for D (6 bases). The CDR3 has 14 amino acids. Trimming pared 2 bases from V and 2 bases from J, leaving 9 bases between. Germline lookup yields CDR1 SNHLY and CDR2 FYNNEI. The CDR3 DNA reads TGTGCCAGCAGTGAAAGGACAGCCAACTATGGCTACACCTTC. Amino acid sequence: CASSERTANYGYTF.

This clone came up a few times. V and J are TRBV19 and TRBJ2-7; D is possibly TRBD1 (5 bases). The V gene's germline CDR1 is LNHDA and CDR2 SQIVND (reference sequence). Between the trimmed V and J ends, which lost 11 bases and 7 bases, there was a span of 9 bases. CDR3 length equals 9 residues. CDR3 sequence reads: CAGNREQYF. The DNA of the CDR3 is TGTGCCGGGAACAGGGAGCAGTACTTC.

This clone was counted a single time. The chain joins TRBV5-4 to TRBJ1-2; D is uncertain. V lost 2 bases to trimming and J lost 1 base, with 12 bases between them. In germline, CDR1 is SGHNT, CDR2 YYREEE (reference sequence). The CDR3 has 15 residues. CDR3 sequence: CASSLSTVYNYGYTF. CDR3 nucleotide sequence: TGTGCCAGCAGCTTATCCACAGTTTATAACTATGGCTACACCTTC.

The rearrangement links TRBV4-1 to TRBJ1-2, with 8 nucleotides matching TRBD1. This CDR3 region has 18 residues. The junction had 14 bases not matched to a gene; V was cut back by 3 bases and J by 2 bases. From germline, CDR1 is MGHRA and CDR2 YSYEKL. The CDR3 nucleotides read TGCGCCAGCAGCCACGGGACAGGCCGCCTGTATATGAACTATGGCTACACCTTC. Its protein product is CASSHGTGRLYMNYGYTF.

The chain links TRBV4-1 to TRBJ2-3; 10 bases match TRBD2. CDR1 MGHRA and CDR2 YSYEKL come from the germline V gene. The CDR3 is 16 residues long. V lost 4 bases to trimming and J lost 2 bases; unmatched junction nucleotides: 6. CDR3: CASSLLAGAYTDTQYF. The CDR3 DNA sequence: TGCGCCAGCAGCCTTCTAGCGGGGGCCTACACAGATACGCAGTATTTT.

J is TRBJ2-7 and V is TRBV7-8; 9 nucleotides agree with TRBD2. There are 15 residues in the CDR3. V gave up 1 base and J gave up 0 bases; unmatched junction bases: 1. Germline CDR1 is SGHVS and CDR2 is FQNEAQ. In nucleotides, the CDR3 is TGTGCCAGCAGCTTAGGACTAGCGGCCTCCTACGAGCAGTACTTC. Translated: CASSLGLAASYEQYF.

The chain links TRBV27 to TRBJ2-1, with TRBD2 identical over 10 bases. The CDR3 spans 16 residues. CDR1 is MNHEY and CDR2 is SMNVEV in the germline V gene (reference sequence). V lost 5 bases to trimming and J lost 2 bases; unmatched junction nucleotides: 6. The DNA for the CDR3 is TGTGCCAGCAGTAAAAACAGCGGGAGGGCCTACAATGAGCAGTTCTTC. Residues: CASSKNSGRAYNEQFF.

The rearrangement links TRBV5-4 to TRBJ2-5, with 15 bases fitting TRBD2. The junction had 3 bases not matched to a gene; V was cut back by 5 bases and J by 1 base. The germline V gene has CDR1 SGHNT and CDR2 YYREEE (reference sequence). CDR3 length equals 16 residues. The CDR3 region is CASRGTSGRSQETQYF. The DNA for the CDR3 is TGTGCCAGCAGGGGGACTAGCGGGAGGTCCCAAGAGACCCAGTACTTC.

J is TRBJ2-7 and V is TRBV7-9; 7 bases line up with TRBD1. Germline CDR1 reads SEHNR; CDR2 reads FQNEAQ (reference sequence). CDR3 length equals 14 residues. Unmatched junction bases numbered 6, after V lost 5 bases and J lost 2 bases. The CDR3 nucleotides are TGTGCCAGCAGCCCTCCGGGACAGACCTACGAGCAGTACTTC. Its protein is CASSPPGQTYEQYF.

The chain uses TRBV7-9 and TRBJ2-7; D is undetermined. CDR3 length: 15 amino acids. Germline assignment: CDR1 SEHNR and CDR2 FQNEAQ (reference sequence). The germline V and J ends were trimmed by 1 base and 6 bases, with 16 bases remaining between them. The CDR3 region is CASSLDLRYASEQYF. DNA for the CDR3: TGTGCCAGCAGCTTAGATTTGCGCTACGCCTCCGAGCAGTACTTC.